The 3 T cell receptor beta chains below come from one sample, sequenced in a study of blood T cells in healthy people across ages (dated by TCRdb to between 2014 and 2016). The library was made by 5' RACE. TCRdb names Illumina HiSeq 2500 as the instrument used. A second PCR of roughly 7 to 11 cycles was performed with a sample-barcoded 5' primer and a J-beta primer mix. TCRdb reran the public reads through fastp at Q25 and MiXCR, keeping productive beta chains. Here each entry gathers all rows of one CDR3 protein and keeps the most common genes and DNA. Present in this sample are 700,000 to 950,000 distinct CDR3 sequences, roughly 41% of which were seen just once. The ten top clones hold 20% to 25% of the sample. The sample taken for sequencing was blood. The receptors were gathered from a woman aged 60-70 years in good health.

This clonotype has just a few counts. The rearrangement joins TRBV4-3 to TRBJ1-2; D not certain. Germline CDR1 LGHNA, CDR2 YSLEER. The CDR3 totals 16 residues. V gave up 0 bases and J gave up 4 bases, with 15 bases separating them. CDR3 in amino acids: CASSQDSTGGFYGYTF. CDR3 DNA: TGCGCCAGCAGCCAAGATTCGACTGGTGGTTTCTATGGCTACACCTTC.

J is TRBJ2-5 and V is TRBV20-1, with 9 bases fitting TRBD1. The J call could be wrong; TRBJ2-7 is a better fit for the DNA end. The CDR3 consists of 14 residues. Germline V gene sequence: CDR1 DFQATT, CDR2 SNEGSKA (reference sequence). The CDR3 DNA reads as TGCAGTGCTGAGCCGGGGACAGGGATCTACGAGCAGTACTTC. Residues: CSAEPGTGIYEQYF.

This clonotype was detected a few times. This chain connects TRBV11-3 to TRBJ1-1; perhaps TRBD1 as D (5 bases). V dropped 4 bases and J dropped 2 bases, with 8 bases sitting between them. The CDR3 length is 13 residues. The V gene's germline CDR1 is SGHNT and CDR2 YENEEA. This CDR3 is CASSSRTNTEAFF. CDR3 nucleotide sequence: TGTGCCAGCAGCTCGAGGACAAACACTGAAGCTTTCTTT.